This entry describes one TCR beta chain. Measured with immunoSEQ multiplex PCR; TCRdb has only the in-frame clones, and not every one. There are about 89,000 clones in the sample; approximately 94% occur only once, and under 0.85% lies in the top ten. This entry belongs to a study of T cell changes during pregnancy in multiple sclerosis. The CDR3 has 14 amino acids. Trimming at V came to 6 bases and at J to 3 bases, leaving 6 bases not matched to a gene. From germline, CDR1 is LNHDA and CDR2 SQIVND (reference sequence). The V call is TRBV19, the J call TRBJ2-7; 9 bases match TRBD1. The source of this sequence is a female donor with multiple sclerosis, enrolled in a pregnancy study. The material was peripheral blood, obtained in the third trimester of pregnancy. The chain's CDR3 is CASRGQGSGYEQYF. In nucleotides, the CDR3 is TGTGCCAGTAGAGGACAGGGGTCGGGCTACGAGCAGTACTTC.